These 15 T cell receptor beta chains originate from one sample sequenced in a study of blood T cell repertoires in COVID-19 (dated by TCRdb to between 2020 and 2021). Libraries were constructed by the immunoSEQ multiplex PCR assay. TCRdb carries this immuneACCESS record with in-frame sequences only. Its versions omit some clonotypes, under half of them owing to an unresolved V gene in the studies checked, with the rest unexplained. Across this sample there are 150,000 or so clones, with about 80% seen only once. Less than 20% of the sample comes from the top ten. Specimen: peripheral blood. The receptor source for this set is a woman older than 75 with acute or convalescent COVID-19.

The V gene is TRBV5-1, the J gene TRBJ1-3; the D gene is possibly TRBD1 (6 bases). Between the trimmed V and J ends, which lost 0 bases and 9 bases, there was a span of 16 bases. The CDR3 covers 15 residues. In germline, CDR1 is SGHRS, CDR2 YFSETQ. CDR3 sequence: CASSLERQEFGTIYF. CDR3 sequence (DNA): TGCGCCAGCAGCTTGGAGAGACAGGAGTTCGGCACCATATATTTT.

The rearrangement links TRBV4-3 to TRBJ2-3, with D perhaps matching TRBD1 (6 bases). The CDR3 contains 17 residues. The germline gives CDR1 LGHNA, CDR2 YSLEER. Trimming pared 0 bases from V and 4 bases from J, leaving 17 bases between. CDR3 in DNA: TGCGCCAGCAGCCAAGATCCCCAGCAGGGGAGTCCAGATACGCAGTATTTT. Protein sequence: CASSQDPQQGSPDTQYF.

The chain recombines TRBV28 with TRBJ1-2; 7 positions agree with TRBD1. Germline-derived CDR1 and CDR2 are MDHEN and SYDVKM. Trimming at V came to 8 bases and at J to 8 bases, leaving 17 bases not matched to a gene. This CDR3 contains 15 residues. CDR3 sequence (DNA): TGTGCCAGCCGACGTCTTACAGGGGCGGGAGGGGGCTACACCTTC. Residues: CASRRLTGAGGGYTF.

This clone has just one count. J is TRBJ2-6 and V is TRBV18, with D unclear. The germline V gene has CDR1 KGHSH and CDR2 LQKENI. The CDR3 extends over 18 amino acids. V lost 3 bases to trimming and J lost 3 bases, with 18 bases between them. In nucleotides, the CDR3 is TGTGCCAGCTCACCCCCGAGACACCCCACTTATGGGGCCAACGTCCTGACTTTC. This encodes CASSPPRHPTYGANVLTF.

This chain uses TRBV4-1 with TRBJ2-5; no clear D gene. The CDR3 is 15 residues long. The V gene's germline CDR1 is MGHRA and CDR2 YSYEKL. V lost 0 bases and J lost 5, with 13 bases in between. CDR3 nucleotide sequence: TGCGCCAGCAGCCAAGATTTCCGGTCCGGGGAGACCCAGTACTTC. This translates into CASSQDFRSGETQYF.

This clone came up once. This chain joins TRBV6-5 and TRBJ2-7; 7 nucleotides match TRBD2. J was trimmed by 1 base and V by 6 bases; bases with no gene match: 9. Germline V lookup: CDR1 MNHEY, CDR2 SVGAGI. The CDR3 runs 15 residues. The CDR3 sequence: CASRDGLVNSYEQYF. The CDR3 region has the DNA TGTGCCAGCAGGGACGGACTAGTCAATTCCTACGAGCAGTACTTC.

The chain joins TRBV7-9 to TRBJ2-7, with 8 bases aligning to TRBD1. V trimming: 5 bases; J trimming: 4 bases; junction bases outside the gene matches: 7. CDR1 and CDR2 from the germline V gene are SEHNR and FQNEAQ (reference sequence). The CDR3 runs 14 residues. The CDR3: CASSPRTGPYEQYF. CDR3 DNA: TGTGCCAGCAGCCCGAGGACAGGGCCTTACGAGCAGTACTTC. The full variable domain, rest sourced from reference TRBV7-9 and TRBJ2-7, is DTGVSQNPRHKITKRGQNVTFRCDPISEHNRLYWYRQTLGQGPEFLTYFQNEAQLEKSRLLSDRFSAERPKGSFSTLEIQRTEQGDSAMYLCASSPRTGPYEQYFGPGTRLTVT.

The chain joins TRBV18 to TRBJ2-7; a weak D match, TRBD2 (7 bases). Trimming shortened V by 4 bases and J by 3 bases, and 10 bases separated the two germline ends. The CDR3 spans 13 residues. The germline gives CDR1 KGHSH, CDR2 LQKENI. The CDR3 loop is CASSQGGNYEQYF. CDR3 nucleotide sequence: TGTGCCAGCTCACAGGGGGGGAACTACGAGCAGTACTTC.

The chain carries TRBV5-1 and TRBJ2-1; no definite D call. The CDR3 spans 14 residues. Trimming shortened V by 7 bases and J by 5 bases, and 16 bases separated the two germline ends. The germline CDR1 and CDR2 sequences are SGHRS and YFSETQ. CDR3 protein: CASSNSIHDNEQFF. CDR3 DNA sequence: TGCGCCAGCTCCAATAGTATCCACGACAATGAGCAGTTCTTC.

J is TRBJ2-7 and V is TRBV27; 9 bases are shared with TRBD1. Losses at the gene ends were 5 bases for V and 3 bases for J; bases not matched to a gene: 5. The CDR3 covers 14 residues. Germline-derived CDR1 and CDR2 are MNHEY and SMNVEV (reference sequence). CDR3 coding DNA: TGTGCCAGCAGTATTACGGGACAGGGCTACGAGCAGTACTTC. This sequence encodes CASSITGQGYEQYF.

The chain employs TRBV30 and TRBJ1-1; D unresolved. V was pared by 2 bases and J by 3 bases, with 10 bases between. The V gene's germline CDR1 is GTSNPN and CDR2 SVGIG (reference sequence). This CDR3 is 13 amino acids long. The CDR3 region is CAWSLRRDTEAFF. Written as DNA, the CDR3 is TGTGCCTGGAGTCTACGGCGGGACACTGAAGCTTTCTTT.

This chain links TRBV5-5 with TRBJ1-2; D is possibly TRBD1 (5 bases). The V and J ends lost 4 bases and 3 bases respectively, with 16 bases between them. The CDR3 contains 15 residues. Germline CDR1 and CDR2: SGHKS and YYEKEE (reference sequence). As DNA, the CDR3 is TGTGCCAGCAGCCCGCGGGGGGGGTTAGACTATGGCTACACCTTC. Encoded protein: CASSPRGGLDYGYTF. Full variable domain (outside the CDR3, taken from reference TRBV5-5 and TRBJ1-2): DAGVTQSPTHLIKTRGQQVTLRCSPISGHKSVSWYQQVLGQGPQFIFQYYEKEERGRGNFPDRFSARQFPNYSSELNVNALLLGDSALYLCASSPRGGLDYGYTFGSGTRLTVV.

This chain joins TRBV18 and TRBJ2-3, with 7 bases lining up with TRBD1. V shed 3 bases and J 1 base; nucleotides not matched to a gene: 7. The CDR3 has 16 residues. Germline assignment: CDR1 KGHSH and CDR2 LQKENI. This chain's CDR3 is CASSPLQTGRTDTQYF. CDR3 bases: TGTGCCAGCTCACCCCTTCAGACAGGGCGCACAGATACGCAGTATTTT.

This chain connects TRBV4-2 to TRBJ1-2, with 8 bases fitting TRBD1. The CDR3 totals 14 residues. V trimming: 1 base; J trimming: 7 bases; junction bases outside the gene matches: 5. Germline CDR1 is LGHNA and CDR2 is YNFKEQ. The CDR3 loop is CASSQAQGAGGYTF. CDR3 DNA: TGTGCCAGCAGCCAAGCCCAGGGGGCGGGTGGCTACACCTTC.

This clone occurred a few times. This chain links TRBV5-1 with TRBJ1-3; a possible D gene is TRBD1 (6 bases). The CDR3 runs 14 residues. The germline V gene encodes CDR1 SGHRS and CDR2 YFSETQ. Trimming took 0 bases from V and 4 from J, leaving 8 bases between them. The CDR3 DNA reads TGCGCCAGCAGCTTGGGGACAGTCGGAAACACCATATATTTT. Translated: CASSLGTVGNTIYF.